Shown below are 5 T cell receptor beta chains from a single sample sequenced in a study of T cell responses to AZD1222 COVID-19 vaccine. Clones were read by immunoSEQ multiplex PCR, and TCRdb kept only the in-frame ones, dropping some. The data hold roughly 180,000 clones, with around 94% observed a single time. Specimen: peripheral blood, collected 28 days after the second AZD1222 dose. These receptors were collected from an adult who received the AZD1222 COVID-19 vaccine.

This clone appeared a few times. The rearrangement links TRBV5-6 to TRBJ1-6, with D hard to call. The CDR3 spans 16 residues. Germline-derived CDR1 and CDR2 are SGHDT and YYEEEE. The V gene lost 2 bases and the J gene lost 0 bases, with 9 bases spanning the gap. The CDR3 loop reads CASSFQRNSYNSPLHF. Here the CDR3 DNA reads TGTGCCAGCAGCTTTCAAAGGAACTCCTATAATTCACCCCTCCACTTT. The full variable domain, in which reference TRBV5-6 and TRBJ1-6 provide the parts outside the CDR3, is DAGVTQSPTHLIKTRGQQVTLRCSPKSGHDTVSWYQQALGQGPQFIFQYYEEEERQRGNFPDRFSGHQFPNYSSELNVNALLLGDSALYLCASSFQRNSYNSPLHFGNGTRLTVT.

The J gene is TRBJ1-1, the V gene TRBV19; D call uncertain. Trimming took off 11 bases at V and 7 bases at J, with 14 bases between the two ends. The CDR3 loop spans 11 amino acids. CDR1 and CDR2 (germline): LNHDA, SQIVND (reference sequence). Here the CDR3 DNA reads TGTGCCGGAGTGAACGGTGGTGAAGCTTTCTTT. Protein product: CAGVNGGEAFF.

The chain combines TRBV6-5 with TRBJ2-3; D call uncertain. Per the germline V gene, CDR1 is MNHEY and CDR2 is SVGAGI. The CDR3 has 13 residues. V was pared by 7 bases and J by 0 bases, with 8 bases between. In DNA form, the CDR3 reads TGTGCCAGCACCCGTTATAGCACAGATACGCAGTATTTT. It specifies CASTRYSTDTQYF.

V is TRBV19 and J is TRBJ1-5; D gene unclear. Trimming took off 6 bases at V and 4 bases at J, with 7 bases between the two ends. This CDR3 comprises 12 residues. Germline V gene data show CDR1 as LNHDA and CDR2 as SQIVND (reference sequence). The CDR3 sequence: CASSIVNQPQHF. The CDR3 DNA follows: TGTGCCAGTAGCATCGTTAATCAGCCCCAGCATTTT. The whole variable domain, remainder taken from reference TRBV19 and TRBJ1-5, is DGGITQSPKYLFRKEGQNVTLSCEQNLNHDAMYWYRQDPGQGLRLIYYSQIVNDFQKGDIAEGYSVSREKKESFPLTVTSAQKNPTAFYLCASSIVNQPQHFGDGTRLSIL.

The chain has TRBV5-1 and TRBJ2-5, with D unresolved. The germline V gene has CDR1 SGHRS and CDR2 YFSETQ. This CDR3 region has 13 residues. The V end lost 4 bases, the J end lost 5 bases, and 12 bases lay between the germline ends. The CDR3 sequence: CASSPGGPETQYF. DNA for the CDR3: TGCGCCAGCAGCCCCGGTGGGCCCGAGACCCAGTACTTC.